Listed below are T cell receptor beta chains from one sample, sequenced in a study of T cell changes during pregnancy in multiple sclerosis. TCRdb's copy holds only in-frame clones and misses some; the assay was immunoSEQ multiplex PCR. The repertoire holds roughly 110,000 clones, with 85% to 95% as singletons. The starting material was peripheral blood, obtained in the third trimester of pregnancy. Receptors were obtained from a female donor in good health, enrolled as a control in a pregnancy study. The CDR3 runs from the conserved cysteine through the conserved F or W. Fields, in order: J gene, V gene, clone size, D gene, CDR3 protein, CDR3 DNA. A D gene is named only where the DNA matches it firmly. The size of a clone is reported for some rows only, either as once, few or many, or as a class for expanded clones.

J gene: TRBJ1-1; V gene: TRBV2; clone size: NA; D gene: NA; CDR3 protein: CASSEAGLSATEAFF; CDR3 DNA: TGTGCCAGCAGTGAGGCCGGACTCTCGGCCACTGAAGCTTTCTTT
J gene: TRBJ1-2; V gene: TRBV2; clone size: NA; D gene: TRBD1; CDR3 protein: CASSAVGGQMNYGYTF; CDR3 DNA: TGTGCCAGCAGTGCCGTTGGGGGACAGATGAACTATGGCTACACCTTC
J gene: TRBJ1-2; V gene: TRBV1; clone size: NA; D gene: NA; CDR3 protein: CTSSQYRTDYKQANYGYTF; CDR3 DNA: TGCACCAGCAGCCAATACAGGACAGATTACAAACAAGCTAACTATGGCTACACCTTC
J gene: TRBJ1-6; V gene: TRBV7-2; clone size: NA; D gene: NA; CDR3 protein: CASSLVPAGENSPLHF; CDR3 DNA: TGTGCCAGCAGCTTAGTTCCGGCAGGGGAAAATTCACCCCTCCACTTT
J gene: TRBJ1-2; V gene: TRBV21-1; clone size: NA; D gene: NA; CDR3 protein: CASPGWPKEYGYTF; CDR3 DNA: TGTGCCAGCCCCGGGTGGCCAAAAGAGTATGGCTACACCTTC
J gene: TRBJ2-3; V gene: TRBV5-1; clone size: NA; D gene: TRBD2; CDR3 protein: CASSLSGGAGIDTQYF; CDR3 DNA: TGCGCCAGCAGCTTAAGCGGGGGGGCAGGAATAGATACGCAGTATTTT
J gene: TRBJ1-1; V gene: TRBV27; clone size: once; D gene: TRBD1; CDR3 protein: CASSRSGQGNTEAFF; CDR3 DNA: TGTGCCAGCAGTCGATCGGGACAGGGAAACACTGAAGCTTTCTTT
J gene: TRBJ1-2; V gene: TRBV6-1; clone size: NA; D gene: NA; CDR3 protein: CASSDIFGGLGYGYTF; CDR3 DNA: TGTGCCAGCAGTGATATCTTTGGGGGCTTAGGCTATGGCTACACCTTC
J gene: TRBJ2-7; V gene: TRBV6-1; clone size: NA; D gene: TRBD2; CDR3 protein: CASSDILLAGASYEQYF; CDR3 DNA: TGTGCCAGCAGTGACATCTTACTAGCGGGGGCTTCCTACGAGCAGTACTTC
J gene: TRBJ1-2; V gene: TRBV6-1; clone size: NA; D gene: TRBD1; CDR3 protein: CATSGQGNYGYTF; CDR3 DNA: TGTGCCACCTCGGGACAGGGGAACTATGGCTACACCTTC
J gene: TRBJ2-7; V gene: TRBV5-4; clone size: NA; D gene: TRBD1; CDR3 protein: CASGDREDYEQYF; CDR3 DNA: TGTGCCAGCGGGGACAGGGAGGATTACGAGCAGTACTTC
J gene: TRBJ2-1; V gene: TRBV5-1; clone size: few; D gene: TRBD1; CDR3 protein: CASLRDSSYNEQFF; CDR3 DNA: TGCGCCAGCCTCCGGGACAGCTCCTACAATGAGCAGTTCTTC
J gene: TRBJ2-5; V gene: TRBV10-3; clone size: NA; D gene: NA; CDR3 protein: CAISGADQETQYF; CDR3 DNA: TGTGCCATCAGTGGGGCAGACCAAGAGACCCAGTACTTC
J gene: TRBJ1-1; V gene: TRBV18; clone size: NA; D gene: NA; CDR3 protein: CASSPGQMNTEAFF; CDR3 DNA: TGTGCCAGCTCACCCGGACAGATGAACACTGAAGCTTTCTTT
J gene: TRBJ2-5; V gene: TRBV6-5; clone size: NA; D gene: TRBD1; CDR3 protein: CASSYSTGGETQYF; CDR3 DNA: TGTGCCAGCAGTTACTCTACAGGGGGAGAGACCCAGTACTTC
J gene: TRBJ2-7; V gene: TRBV30; clone size: NA; D gene: TRBD1; CDR3 protein: CAWSAFSTGGSYEQYF; CDR3 DNA: TGTGCCTGGAGTGCCTTTTCTACAGGGGGCTCCTACGAGCAGTACTTC
J gene: TRBJ2-7; V gene: TRBV2; clone size: NA; D gene: NA; CDR3 protein: CASSGLDSYEQYF; CDR3 DNA: TGTGCCAGCAGTGGTCTCGATAGCTACGAGCAGTACTTC
J gene: TRBJ1-1; V gene: TRBV30; clone size: once; D gene: NA; CDR3 protein: CAWSKTGLNTEAFF; CDR3 DNA: TGTGCCTGGAGTAAGACAGGCTTGAACACTGAAGCTTTCTTT
J gene: TRBJ2-3; V gene: TRBV4-1; clone size: NA; D gene: TRBD2; CDR3 protein: CASSLGLAGNTQYF; CDR3 DNA: TGCGCCAGCAGCCTTGGACTAGCGGGGAATACGCAGTATTTT
J gene: TRBJ1-5; V gene: TRBV18; clone size: once; D gene: NA; CDR3 protein: CASSPGADNQPQHF; CDR3 DNA: TGTGCCAGCTCACCAGGGGCAGATAATCAGCCCCAGCATTTT
J gene: TRBJ1-1; V gene: TRBV6-4; clone size: NA; D gene: NA; CDR3 protein: CASSGGPRDTEAFF; CDR3 DNA: TGTGCCAGCAGTGGGGGCCCCAGAGACACTGAAGCTTTCTTT
J gene: TRBJ2-7; V gene: TRBV6-6; clone size: NA; D gene: TRBD2; CDR3 protein: CASSLSGGAYEQYF; CDR3 DNA: TGTGCCAGCAGTTTGAGCGGGGGGGCCTACGAGCAGTACTTC
J gene: TRBJ2-1; V gene: TRBV9; clone size: once; D gene: NA; CDR3 protein: CASSPDTPRYNEQFF; CDR3 DNA: TGTGCCAGCAGTCCCGACACTCCCCGCTACAATGAGCAGTTCTTC
J gene: TRBJ2-1; V gene: TRBV6-1; clone size: few; D gene: TRBD2; CDR3 protein: CASSDSSGGPLLYNEQFF; CDR3 DNA: TGTGCCAGCAGTGATTCAAGCGGGGGGCCCCTACTTTACAATGAGCAGTTCTTC
J gene: TRBJ2-7; V gene: TRBV7-2; clone size: NA; D gene: TRBD1; CDR3 protein: CASSRPRDRVDYEQYF; CDR3 DNA: TGTGCCAGCAGCCGGCCGCGGGACAGGGTCGATTACGAGCAGTACTTC
J gene: TRBJ2-1; V gene: TRBV5-1; clone size: NA; D gene: NA; CDR3 protein: CASSNPSGSQSGNEQFF; CDR3 DNA: TGCGCCAGCAGCAACCCTTCCGGGAGCCAAAGCGGGAATGAGCAGTTCTTC
J gene: TRBJ2-3; V gene: TRBV19; clone size: NA; D gene: TRBD2; CDR3 protein: CASRTSGGRDTQYF; CDR3 DNA: TGTGCCAGTAGAACTAGCGGGGGCAGAGATACGCAGTATTTT